A selection of T cell receptor beta chains follows, all from one sample in a study of vaccination and CD4 T cells after COVID-19. No antigen has been identified for these receptors. TCRdb re-called the PCR reads through MiXCR, storing one row per CDR3 protein. The sample lists 9,500 to 15,000 distinct CDR3 sequences; 50% were seen once. Sequenced material: CD4+ T cells from blood, cultured in vitro. The receptors come from a human donor who had recovered from COVID-19. The CDR3 runs from the conserved cysteine through the conserved F or W.

V gene: TRBV20-1; J gene: TRBJ1-2; CDR3 protein: CSAGGSGTFLWVF
V gene: TRBV20-1; J gene: TRBJ2-5; CDR3 protein: CSARTPRRSGGANQETQYF
V gene: TRBV7-2; J gene: TRBJ1-2; CDR3 protein: CASSFGGSQGYTF
V gene: TRBV7-9; J gene: TRBJ1-2; CDR3 protein: CASSSQGRYGYTF
V gene: TRBV12-3/TRBV12-4; J gene: TRBJ1-5; CDR3 protein: CASSLRGGNQPQHF
V gene: TRBV10-2; J gene: TRBJ1-1; CDR3 protein: CASSDGQPAFF
V gene: TRBV10-3; J gene: TRBJ2-2; CDR3 protein: CAVSENIQGTGELFF
V gene: TRBV12-3/TRBV12-4; J gene: TRBJ1-3; CDR3 protein: CASRPTGSGNTIYF
V gene: TRBV2; J gene: TRBJ2-1; CDR3 protein: CATSTALSSYNEQFF
V gene: TRBV5-1; J gene: TRBJ1-6; CDR3 protein: CASSQSRTGSSPLHF
V gene: TRBV10-3; J gene: TRBJ2-1; CDR3 protein: CAIRPNRGQGTDNEQFF
V gene: TRBV6-1; J gene: TRBJ1-1; CDR3 protein: CASRKPPLGMKNTEAFF
V gene: TRBV4-3; J gene: TRBJ1-5; CDR3 protein: CASSDAGASQPQHF
V gene: TRBV7-8; J gene: TRBJ1-2; CDR3 protein: CASSPGDRSIGYTF
V gene: TRBV5-6; J gene: TRBJ1-1; CDR3 protein: CASSHNSGQGYTEAFF
V gene: TRBV6-1; J gene: TRBJ1-5; CDR3 protein: CASSDRSPGQPQHF
V gene: TRBV20-1; J gene: TRBJ2-1; CDR3 protein: CSARDQKRAAYNEQFF
V gene: TRBV25-1; J gene: TRBJ1-3; CDR3 protein: CASSSDLGLGNTIYF
V gene: TRBV20-1; J gene: TRBJ1-5; CDR3 protein: CSASGGSSGSNQPQHF
V gene: TRBV6-1; J gene: TRBJ2-3; CDR3 protein: CASPKRVEEVVGPTDTQYF
V gene: TRBV2; J gene: TRBJ1-4; CDR3 protein: CASSGSPATNEKLFF
V gene: TRBV6-2/TRBV6-3; J gene: TRBJ2-2; CDR3 protein: CASRSSSAGELFF
V gene: TRBV6-4; J gene: TRBJ1-2; CDR3 protein: CASSVGRSYGYTF
V gene: TRBV6-1; J gene: TRBJ1-1; CDR3 protein: CASTREANTEAFF
V gene: TRBV12-5; J gene: TRBJ1-6; CDR3 protein: CASGQDRTNSPLHF
V gene: TRBV28; J gene: TRBJ1-5; CDR3 protein: CASSPLGPQHF
V gene: TRBV11-3; J gene: TRBJ1-4; CDR3 protein: CASSQDSKGGNEKLFF
V gene: TRBV19; J gene: TRBJ1-2; CDR3 protein: CASSPTGYGYTF
V gene: TRBV11-2; J gene: TRBJ1-2; CDR3 protein: CASSSLLRGRYGYTF
V gene: TRBV28; J gene: TRBJ1-1; CDR3 protein: CASSITSEAFF
V gene: TRBV2; J gene: TRBJ1-5; CDR3 protein: CASSGRGQGNQPQHF
V gene: TRBV5-1; J gene: TRBJ2-1; CDR3 protein: CASSLAGGNTYNEQFF
V gene: TRBV30; J gene: TRBJ1-5; CDR3 protein: CAWRGGLGQPQHF
V gene: TRBV25-1; J gene: TRBJ2-3; CDR3 protein: CASSEWASGGNVVGTDTQYF
V gene: TRBV10-3; J gene: TRBJ1-1; CDR3 protein: CAISQGGGMAEAFF
V gene: TRBV20-1; J gene: TRBJ2-7; CDR3 protein: CSVPGQGRLGEQYF
V gene: TRBV6-2/TRBV6-3; J gene: TRBJ1-2; CDR3 protein: CASSSIQRPRTSYGYTF
V gene: TRBV5-6; J gene: TRBJ1-2; CDR3 protein: CASSPGQGAGYTF
V gene: TRBV27; J gene: TRBJ2-1; CDR3 protein: CASSWRLPGLAGALSSYNEQFF
V gene: TRBV7-2; J gene: TRBJ1-5; CDR3 protein: CASSLDANQPQHF
V gene: TRBV5-1; J gene: TRBJ2-5; CDR3 protein: CASSLEGAMRFAQYF
V gene: TRBV20-1; J gene: TRBJ2-4; CDR3 protein: CSARDIGGLLAENIQYF
V gene: TRBV19; J gene: TRBJ2-5; CDR3 protein: CASSIYSGVGETQYF
V gene: TRBV30; J gene: TRBJ1-2; CDR3 protein: CAWQTGGQFGYGYTF
V gene: TRBV4-1; J gene: TRBJ1-2; CDR3 protein: CASSQDPGGNFGYTF
V gene: TRBV11-2; J gene: TRBJ2-2; CDR3 protein: CASSPHVGELFF
V gene: TRBV5-1; J gene: TRBJ2-7; CDR3 protein: CASSSWEGSYEQYF
V gene: TRBV6-1; J gene: TRBJ2-2; CDR3 protein: CASTPWGNTGELFF
V gene: TRBV20-1; J gene: TRBJ2-2; CDR3 protein: CSASDPNTGELFF
V gene: TRBV6-5; J gene: TRBJ2-2; CDR3 protein: CASSYRRTLNTGELFF
V gene: TRBV4-1; J gene: TRBJ2-4; CDR3 protein: CASSSRTRENIQYF
V gene: TRBV20-1; J gene: TRBJ1-5; CDR3 protein: CSASSGTNQPQHF
V gene: TRBV7-9; J gene: TRBJ1-3; CDR3 protein: CASSSGTSSGNTIYF
V gene: TRBV12-3/TRBV12-4; J gene: TRBJ2-3; CDR3 protein: CASSLGGAHRTDTQYF
V gene: TRBV5-4; J gene: TRBJ1-6; CDR3 protein: CASSLSGSLSTNSPLHF
V gene: TRBV10-3; J gene: TRBJ1-1; CDR3 protein: CASLGNTEAFF
V gene: TRBV6-2/TRBV6-3; J gene: TRBJ2-1; CDR3 protein: CASSRTGDNEQFF
V gene: TRBV20-1; J gene: TRBJ1-2; CDR3 protein: CSAFRGLDYGYTF
V gene: TRBV11-2; J gene: TRBJ2-1; CDR3 protein: CASSSPRGGNEQFF
V gene: TRBV7-2; J gene: TRBJ1-1; CDR3 protein: CASSLDISYTEAFF